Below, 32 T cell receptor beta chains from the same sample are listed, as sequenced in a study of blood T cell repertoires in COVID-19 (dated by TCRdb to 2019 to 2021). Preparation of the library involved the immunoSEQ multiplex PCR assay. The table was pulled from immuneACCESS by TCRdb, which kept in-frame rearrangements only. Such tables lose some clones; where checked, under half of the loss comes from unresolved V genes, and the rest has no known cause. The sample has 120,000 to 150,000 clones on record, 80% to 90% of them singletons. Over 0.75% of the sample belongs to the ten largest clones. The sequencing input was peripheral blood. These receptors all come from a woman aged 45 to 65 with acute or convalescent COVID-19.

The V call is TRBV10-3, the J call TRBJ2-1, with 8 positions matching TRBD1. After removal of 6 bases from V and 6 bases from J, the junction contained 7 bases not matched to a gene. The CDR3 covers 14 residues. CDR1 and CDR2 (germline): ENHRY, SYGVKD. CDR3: CAIRPDRGPNEQFF. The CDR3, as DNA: TGTGCCATCAGGCCCGACAGGGGCCCCAATGAGCAGTTCTTC.

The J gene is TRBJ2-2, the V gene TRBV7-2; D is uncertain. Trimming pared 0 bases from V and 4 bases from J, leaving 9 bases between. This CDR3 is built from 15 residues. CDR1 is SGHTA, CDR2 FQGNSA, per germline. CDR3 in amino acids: CASSLALYSTGELFF. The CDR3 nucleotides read TGTGCCAGCAGCTTAGCGCTCTACTCCACCGGGGAGCTGTTTTTT.

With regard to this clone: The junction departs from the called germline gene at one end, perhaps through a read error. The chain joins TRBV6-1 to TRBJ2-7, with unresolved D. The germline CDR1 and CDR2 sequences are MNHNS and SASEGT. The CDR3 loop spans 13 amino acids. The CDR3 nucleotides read TGTGCCAGCAGAGAAGAGCTCTCCTACGAGCAGTACTTC. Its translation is CASREELSYEQYF.

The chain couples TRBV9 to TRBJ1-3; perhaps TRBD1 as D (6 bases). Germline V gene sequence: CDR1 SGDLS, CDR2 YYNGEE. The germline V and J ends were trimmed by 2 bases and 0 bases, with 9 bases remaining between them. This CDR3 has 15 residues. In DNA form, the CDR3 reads TGTGCCAGCAGCGTCAAGGGGGACTCTGGAAACACCATATATTTT. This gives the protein CASSVKGDSGNTIYF. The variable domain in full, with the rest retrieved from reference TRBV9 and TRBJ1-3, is DSGVTQTPKHLITATGQRVTLRCSPRSGDLSVYWYQQSLDQGLQFLIQYYNGEERAKGNILERFSAQQFPDLHSELNLSSLELGDSALYFCASSVKGDSGNTIYFGEGSWLTVV.

The CDR3 DNA reads as TGTGCCAGCAGCTTAGCTAGAGGGCTTAGGACTGAAGCTTTCTTT. Translated: CASSLARGLRTEAFF. J is TRBJ1-1 and V is TRBV11-2; D is undetermined. CDR1 is SGHAT, CDR2 FQNNGV, per germline. The length of the CDR3 is 15 residues. V lost 1 base and J lost 5, with 14 bases in between.

This CDR3 is CAWSVAGSDFGYTF. CDR3 nucleotides: TGTGCCTGGAGTGTAGCTGGGAGTGACTTTGGCTACACCTTC. This chain uses TRBV30 with TRBJ1-2; no clear D gene. Germline V CDR1 and CDR2: GTSNPN, SVGIG (reference sequence). The CDR3 sequence is 14 residues long. The V end was cut by 0 bases, the J end by 7 bases, with 15 bases between.

In nucleotides, the CDR3 is TGTGCCTCGCGGGGAATAGCTAACTATGGCTACACCTTC. It translates to CASRGIANYGYTF. This chain uses TRBV19 with TRBJ1-2; D is uncertain. Per germline, CDR1 LNHDA and CDR2 SQIVND (reference sequence). Trimming took 11 bases from V and 0 from J, leaving 13 bases between them. The CDR3 is 13 residues long.

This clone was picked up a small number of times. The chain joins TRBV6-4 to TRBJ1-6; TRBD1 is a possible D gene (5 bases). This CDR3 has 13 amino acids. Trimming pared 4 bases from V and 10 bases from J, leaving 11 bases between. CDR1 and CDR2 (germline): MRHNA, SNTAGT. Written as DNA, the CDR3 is TGTGCCAGCAGTGCTATGACAGACTCACCCCTCCACTTT. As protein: CASSAMTDSPLHF.

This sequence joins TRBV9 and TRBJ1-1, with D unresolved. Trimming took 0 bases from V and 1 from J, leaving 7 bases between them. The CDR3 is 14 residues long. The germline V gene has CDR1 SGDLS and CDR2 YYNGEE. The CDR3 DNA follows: TGTGCCAGCAGCGTAGCGGTCGGGAACACTGAAGCTTTCTTT. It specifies CASSVAVGNTEAFF.

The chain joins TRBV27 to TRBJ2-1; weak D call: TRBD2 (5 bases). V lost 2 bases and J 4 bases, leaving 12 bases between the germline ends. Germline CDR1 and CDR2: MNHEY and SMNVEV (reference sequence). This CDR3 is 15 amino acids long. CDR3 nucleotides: TGTGCCAGCAGTTTAAGGCTAGCAAGTTACAATGAGCAGTTCTTC. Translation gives CASSLRLASYNEQFF.

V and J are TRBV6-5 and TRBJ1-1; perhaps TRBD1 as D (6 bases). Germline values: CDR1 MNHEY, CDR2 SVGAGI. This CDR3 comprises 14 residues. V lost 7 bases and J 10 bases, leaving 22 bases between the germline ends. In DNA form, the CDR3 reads TGTGCCAGCACCGAAGGTACAGGGATTGGGAGAGCTTTCTTT. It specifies CASTEGTGIGRAFF.

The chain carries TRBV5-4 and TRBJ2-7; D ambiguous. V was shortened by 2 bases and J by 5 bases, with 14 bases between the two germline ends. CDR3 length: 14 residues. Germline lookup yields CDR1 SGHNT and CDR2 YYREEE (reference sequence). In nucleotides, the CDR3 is TGTGCCAGCAGCTTAGAGATAGCAAGCCACGAGCAGTACTTC. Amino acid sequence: CASSLEIASHEQYF.

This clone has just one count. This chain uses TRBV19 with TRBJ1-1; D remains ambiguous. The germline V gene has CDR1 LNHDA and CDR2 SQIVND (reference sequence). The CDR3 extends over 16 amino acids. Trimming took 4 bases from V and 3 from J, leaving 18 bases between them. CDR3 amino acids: CASSTGWRRLHTEAFF. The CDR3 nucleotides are TGTGCCAGTAGTACCGGATGGCGGAGACTCCACACTGAAGCTTTCTTT.

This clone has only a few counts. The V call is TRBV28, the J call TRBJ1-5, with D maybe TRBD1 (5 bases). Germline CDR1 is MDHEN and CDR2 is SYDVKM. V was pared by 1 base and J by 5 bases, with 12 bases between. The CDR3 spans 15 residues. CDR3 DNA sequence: TGTGCCAGCAGTTTATCGGCAGGGTCGGATCAGCCCCAGCATTTT. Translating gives CASSLSAGSDQPQHF. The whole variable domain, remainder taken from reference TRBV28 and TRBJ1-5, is DVKVTQSSRYLVKRTGEKVFLECVQDMDHENMFWYRQDPGLGLRLIYFSYDVKMKEKGDIPEGYSVSREKKERFSLILESASTNQTSMYLCASSLSAGSDQPQHFGDGTRLSIL.

The CDR3 here is CASSPPLQETYEQYF. Here the CDR3 DNA reads TGTGCCAGCAGCCCTCCCCTACAGGAGACCTACGAGCAGTACTTC. V and J are TRBV7-9 and TRBJ2-7; D perhaps matches TRBD1 (5 bases). V lost 5 bases, J lost 2 bases, and 16 bases lay in between. The CDR3 is 15 residues long. CDR1 is SEHNR and CDR2 is FQNEAQ in the germline V gene (reference sequence).

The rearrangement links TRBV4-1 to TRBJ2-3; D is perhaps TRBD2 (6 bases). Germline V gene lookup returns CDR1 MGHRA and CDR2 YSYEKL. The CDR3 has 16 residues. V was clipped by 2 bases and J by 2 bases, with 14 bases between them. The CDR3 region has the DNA TGCGCCAGCAGCCAAAGGGGACTCCCTAACACAGATACGCAGTATTTT. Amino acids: CASSQRGLPNTDTQYF.

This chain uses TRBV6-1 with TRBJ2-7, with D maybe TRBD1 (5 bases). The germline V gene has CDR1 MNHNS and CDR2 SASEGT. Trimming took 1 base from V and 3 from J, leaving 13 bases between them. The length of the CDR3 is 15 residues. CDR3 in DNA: TGTGCCAGCAGTGAAGGAATGGGGCTAGTCTACGAGCAGTACTTC. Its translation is CASSEGMGLVYEQYF.

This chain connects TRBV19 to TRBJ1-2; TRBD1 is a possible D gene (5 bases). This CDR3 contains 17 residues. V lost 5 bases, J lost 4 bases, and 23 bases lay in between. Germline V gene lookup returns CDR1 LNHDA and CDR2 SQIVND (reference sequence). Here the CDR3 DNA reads TGTGCCAGTAGTCTCAGACAGCATCCTCCCCTAGGCTATGGCTACACCTTC. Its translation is CASSLRQHPPLGYGYTF.

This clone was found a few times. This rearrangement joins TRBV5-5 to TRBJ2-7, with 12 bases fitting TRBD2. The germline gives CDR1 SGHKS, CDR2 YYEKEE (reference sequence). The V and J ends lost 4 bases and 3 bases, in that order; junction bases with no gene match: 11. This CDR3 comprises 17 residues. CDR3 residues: CASSPGLAGPEGYEQYF. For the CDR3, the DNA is TGTGCCAGCAGCCCGGGACTAGCGGGTCCCGAAGGCTACGAGCAGTACTTC.

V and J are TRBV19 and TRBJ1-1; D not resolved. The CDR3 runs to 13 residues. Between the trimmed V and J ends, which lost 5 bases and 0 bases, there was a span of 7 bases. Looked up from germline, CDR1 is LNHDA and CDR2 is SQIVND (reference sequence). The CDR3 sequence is CASSVNMNTEAFF. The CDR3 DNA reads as TGTGCCAGTAGTGTGAACATGAACACTGAAGCTTTCTTT.

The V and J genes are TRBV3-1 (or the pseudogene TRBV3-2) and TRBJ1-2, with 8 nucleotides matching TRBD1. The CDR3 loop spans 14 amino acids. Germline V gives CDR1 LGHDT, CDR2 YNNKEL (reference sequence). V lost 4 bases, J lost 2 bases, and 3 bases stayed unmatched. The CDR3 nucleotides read TGTGCCAGCAGCCCCAGGGGGCCCAACTATGGCTACACCTTC. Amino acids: CASSPRGPNYGYTF.

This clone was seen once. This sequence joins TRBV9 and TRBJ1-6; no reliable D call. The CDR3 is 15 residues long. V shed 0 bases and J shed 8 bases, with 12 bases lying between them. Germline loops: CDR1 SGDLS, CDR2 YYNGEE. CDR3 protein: CASSVDLSSYSPLHF. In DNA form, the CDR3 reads TGTGCCAGCAGCGTAGACCTATCGAGTTATTCACCCCTCCACTTT.

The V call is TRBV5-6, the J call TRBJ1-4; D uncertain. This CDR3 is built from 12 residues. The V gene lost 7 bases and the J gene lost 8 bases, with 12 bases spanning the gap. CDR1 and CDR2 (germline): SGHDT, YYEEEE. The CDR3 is CASELRREKLFF. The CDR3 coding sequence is TGTGCCAGCGAACTAAGGCGGGAAAAACTGTTTTTT.

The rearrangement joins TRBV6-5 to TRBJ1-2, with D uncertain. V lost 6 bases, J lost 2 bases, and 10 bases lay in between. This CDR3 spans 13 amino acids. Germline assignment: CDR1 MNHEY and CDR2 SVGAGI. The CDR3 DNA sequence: TGTGCCAGCAGCCGGGAATACAACTATGGCTACACCTTC. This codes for CASSREYNYGYTF.

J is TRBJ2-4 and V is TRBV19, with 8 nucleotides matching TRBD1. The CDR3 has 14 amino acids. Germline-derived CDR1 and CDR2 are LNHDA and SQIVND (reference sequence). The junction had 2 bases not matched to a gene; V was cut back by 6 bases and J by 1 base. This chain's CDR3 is CASSRDRAKNIQYF. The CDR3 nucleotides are TGTGCCAGTAGCAGGGACAGGGCCAAAAACATTCAGTACTTC.

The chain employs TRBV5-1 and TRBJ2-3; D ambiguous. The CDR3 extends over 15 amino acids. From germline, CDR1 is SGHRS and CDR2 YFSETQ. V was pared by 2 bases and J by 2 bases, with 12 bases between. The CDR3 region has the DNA TGCGCCAGCAGCTTTGTAAGCCCCGTCACAGATACGCAGTATTTT. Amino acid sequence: CASSFVSPVTDTQYF.

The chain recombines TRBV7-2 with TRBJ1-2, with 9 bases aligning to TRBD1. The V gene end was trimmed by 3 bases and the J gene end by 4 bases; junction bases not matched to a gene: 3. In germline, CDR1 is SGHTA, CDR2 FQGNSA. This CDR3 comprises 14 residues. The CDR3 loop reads CASSFGTGTYGYTF. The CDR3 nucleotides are TGTGCCAGCAGCTTCGGGACAGGGACCTATGGCTACACCTTC. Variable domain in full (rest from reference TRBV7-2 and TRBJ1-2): GAGVSQSPSNKVTEKGKDVELRCDPISGHTALYWYRQSLGQGLEFLIYFQGNSAPDKSGLPSDRFSAERTGGSVSTLTIQRTQQEDSAVYLCASSFGTGTYGYTFGSGTRLTVV.

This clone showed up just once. CDR3 protein: CASSPPPGTETQYF. The CDR3 DNA reads as TGTGCCAGCAGCCCCCCACCGGGAACGGAGACCCAGTACTTC. V gene TRBV11-2 combines with J gene TRBJ2-5; a possible D gene is TRBD2 (5 bases). This CDR3 region has 14 residues. Trimming left V 5 bases short and J 5 bases short, with 15 bases between. Germline CDR1 SGHAT, CDR2 FQNNGV.

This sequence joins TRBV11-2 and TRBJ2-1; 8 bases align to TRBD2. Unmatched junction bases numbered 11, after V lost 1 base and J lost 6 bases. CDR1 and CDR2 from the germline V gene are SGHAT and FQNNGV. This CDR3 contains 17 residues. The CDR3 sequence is CASSLGSAGGAANEQFF. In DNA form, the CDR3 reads TGTGCCAGCAGCTTAGGTTCGGCCGGGGGGGCAGCCAATGAGCAGTTCTTC.

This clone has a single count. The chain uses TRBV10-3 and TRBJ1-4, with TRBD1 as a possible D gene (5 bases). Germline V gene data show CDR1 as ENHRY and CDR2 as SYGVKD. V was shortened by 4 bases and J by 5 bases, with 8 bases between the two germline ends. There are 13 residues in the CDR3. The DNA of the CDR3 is TGTGCCATCAGTGGGGGGGTAAATGAAAAACTGTTTTTT. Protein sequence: CAISGGVNEKLFF.

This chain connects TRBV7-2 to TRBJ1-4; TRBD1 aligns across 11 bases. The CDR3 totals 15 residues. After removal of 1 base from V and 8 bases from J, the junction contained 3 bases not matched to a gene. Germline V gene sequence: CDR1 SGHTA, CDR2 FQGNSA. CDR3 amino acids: CASSLEGQGGEKLFF. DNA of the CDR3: TGTGCCAGCAGCTTAGAGGGACAGGGGGGCGAAAAACTGTTTTTT.

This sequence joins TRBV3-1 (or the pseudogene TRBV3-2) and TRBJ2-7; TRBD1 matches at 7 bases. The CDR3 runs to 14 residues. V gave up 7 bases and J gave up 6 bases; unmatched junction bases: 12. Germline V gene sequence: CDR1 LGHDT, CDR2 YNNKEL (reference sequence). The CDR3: CASTVTLSGGEQYF. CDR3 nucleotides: TGTGCCAGCACCGTTACCCTTTCAGGGGGCGAGCAGTACTTC.